Listed here are 3 T cell receptor beta chains from one sample, sequenced in a study of human T cells and chemical hapten exposure. Each CDR3 protein is one row after TCRdb ran MiXCR on the RACE reads. The table has 250,000 or so distinct CDR3 sequences, just under 8% seen once. Time point given: pre-sensitization, week 0. The treatment was: therapeutic diphenylcyclopropenone sensitization with weekly scalp DPC. Sequenced here: whole blood, sampled in connection with sensitization to the hapten diphenylcyclopropenone (DPC). These TCRs come from a man younger than 35 with alopecia areata. Some clones in this sample may be carry-over from other donors' samples.

This clonotype showed up just a few times. This rearrangement joins TRBV6-2 or TRBV6-3 to TRBJ1-2; the D gene is possibly TRBD1 (5 bases). The germline gives CDR1 MNHEY, CDR2 SVGEGT. This CDR3 comprises 14 residues. With 2 bases removed from V and 3 bases from J, the gap between germline ends came to 10 bases. As DNA, the CDR3 is TGTGCCAGCAGTTACGGGAGGACACACTATGGCTACACCTTC. Translated, it gives CASSYGRTHYGYTF.

The table lists this clonotype with many counts. This sequence joins TRBV25-1 and TRBJ2-2, with TRBD2 matching 11 bases. The CDR3 has 15 residues. Germline CDR1 MGHDK, CDR2 SYGVNS. V gave up 8 bases and J gave up 4 bases; unmatched junction bases: 6. The CDR3 bases are TGTGCCAGCCTAGCGGGGGGCCGCGTCACCGGGGAGCTGTTTTTT. Translated: CASLAGGRVTGELFF.

This sequence joins TRBV15 and TRBJ1-1; D is uncertain. There are 13 residues in the CDR3. Trimming stripped 3 bases from V and 5 bases from J, with 10 bases between. The germline CDR1 and CDR2 sequences are LNHNV and YYDKDF (reference sequence). CDR3 sequence reads: CATSSPLLTEAFF. DNA for the CDR3: TGTGCCACCAGCAGCCCTTTATTGACTGAAGCTTTCTTT.